In this sample, the clone carrying this T cell receptor (beta chain) turned up a few times. This record belongs to a study of CD8+ T cells in alopecia areata. Treatment denoted: oral pan-JAK inhibitor, 5-10 mg twice daily. The germline CDR1 and CDR2 sequences are SEHNR and FQNEAQ (reference sequence). This CDR3 spans 15 amino acids. The V and J ends lost 5 bases and 3 bases respectively, with 16 bases between them. Reverse transcribed after extraction, RNA yielded cDNA as the sequencing template. Only in-frame clones appear in the TCRdb table, and some are missing; sequencing was by immunoSEQ multiplex PCR. Here the sample spans some 200,000 clones, roughly three fifths being singletons.

The source is a human donor with alopecia areata. The chain has TRBV7-9 and TRBJ2-5, with a tentative D call TRBD2 (5 bases). Sequencing was performed on CD4+ T cells sorted from blood, taken at week 4, from a patient treated with tofacitinib. The CDR3 is CASSPEGRLKETQYF. CDR3 nucleotide sequence: TGTGCCAGCAGCCCCGAAGGGAGACTGAAAGAGACCCAGTACTTC.